This T cell receptor beta chain was captured in a study of shared clonotypes between healthy human individuals. Overall study: The donor group consisted of a couple of women and three men, aged 18 to 49. Study-level points and caveats: Roughly 5% of naive CD4 clonotypes were shared across several donors. Naive subsets, compared against memory subsets, generally had larger estimated richness values.

The CDR3 is 14 residues long. Germline V gene lookup returns CDR1 SGHRS and CDR2 YFSETQ. The ends were cut back, 1 base at V and 2 bases at J, with 9 bases in the middle. With regard to this clone: As yet, its antigen is unknown. Other nucleotide sequences in the sample specify the same CDR3.

Repertoires were generated with immunoSEQ multiplex PCR, while TCRdb's copy carries only in-frame clones and drops some. Seen here are 1,500,000 or so clones, roughly 98.5% observed once, and the top ten hold 0.36%. Sequences were obtained from naive CD4+ T cells sorted from blood. Subset here: CD45RA+ positively selected. This chain links TRBV5-1 with TRBJ2-5, with D maybe TRBD1 (5 bases). The receptor was derived from a young man in good health. CDR3 bases: TGCGCCAGCAGCTTGAGGGGCTCTCAAGAGACCCAGTACTTC. This sequence encodes CASSLRGSQETQYF.